The T cell receptor beta chain under discussion was sequenced for a study of beta chain features in type 1 diabetes. Whole-study findings and limits: Patients' naive, central memory and regulatory TCRB repertoires appeared more alike than those of healthy donors. Researchers report that Type 1 diabetes patients had moderately but significantly shorter TCRB CDR3s across all four CD4+ subsets.

Each of the CD4+ naive, central memory, regulatory and stem cell-like memory populations was sorted via CD45RO/CCR7/CD25/CD127/CD95/CD27. Comment on this clone: Antigen: not known.

The isolated RNA, all of it, was reverse transcribed, so expressed TCRB transcripts were what got sequenced. The table came from immunoSEQ multiplex PCR; TCRdb's copy has only in-frame clones and leaves some out. The sample carries over 600,000 clones, roughly an eighth recorded once. In germline, CDR1 is SGHVS, CDR2 FQNEAQ. The germline V and J ends were trimmed by 2 bases and 1 base, with 8 bases remaining between them. This CDR3 is 15 amino acids long. Source material: naive CD4+ T cells from blood. This receptor was identified in a man under 40 with type 1 diabetes. V usage is TRBV7-8 and J usage is TRBJ2-2; a weak D match, TRBD1 (5 bases). The CDR3 loop is CASSLFRGNTGELFF. The DNA of the CDR3 is TGTGCCAGCAGCTTATTTAGGGGGAACACCGGGGAGCTGTTTTTT.